A single sample gave rise to the 23 T cell receptor beta chains below, sequenced in a study of blood T cell repertoires in COVID-19. TCRdb's table, derived via immunoSEQ multiplex PCR, lists solely in-frame clones and lacks some. The sample carries about 160,000 clones, approximately 84% recorded once. The sample comprised PBMCs or T cells enriched from blood (not recorded which). These receptors were collected from a woman aged 50 to 65 who had recovered from COVID-19.

The V and J genes are TRBV18 and TRBJ2-2; no reliable D call. Germline V lookup: CDR1 KGHSH, CDR2 LQKENI. This CDR3 is built from 16 residues. V lost 2 bases and J 1 base, leaving 11 bases between the germline ends. The CDR3 loop reads CASSPWSGGNTGELFF. The DNA of the CDR3 is TGTGCCAGCTCACCATGGAGTGGCGGGAACACCGGGGAGCTGTTTTTT.

The chain has TRBV2 and TRBJ2-5; 9 bases fit TRBD2. Per the germline V gene, CDR1 is SNHLY and CDR2 is FYNNEI. Trimming at V came to 3 bases and at J to 2 bases, leaving 7 bases not matched to a gene. CDR3 size: 16 residues. The CDR3 spells CASSDRASGAQETQYF. The CDR3 DNA is TGTGCCAGCAGTGACAGAGCTAGCGGGGCACAAGAGACCCAGTACTTC.

The chain employs TRBV6-2 or TRBV6-3 and TRBJ2-5; 15 bases fit TRBD2. Germline V gives CDR1 MNHEY, CDR2 SVGEGT. With 6 bases clipped from V and 1 base from J, the junction kept 3 bases outside the gene matches. The CDR3 consists of 16 residues. The CDR3 sequence: CASSSGLAGGQETQYF. Here the CDR3 DNA reads TGTGCCAGCAGCTCGGGACTAGCGGGGGGCCAAGAGACCCAGTACTTC.

This clone was seen a single time. The rearrangement uses TRBV5-4 and TRBJ1-6; 9 nucleotides agree with TRBD1. Trimming took 2 bases from V and 8 from J; bases not matched to a gene: 5. The CDR3 extends over 15 amino acids. Germline CDR1 and CDR2: SGHNT and YYREEE (reference sequence). The CDR3 nucleotides read TGTGCCAGCAGCTTATCACAGGGGGCTTATTCACCCCTCCACTTT. Encoded protein: CASSLSQGAYSPLHF.

In regard to this clone: The identical CDR3 is also encoded by other nucleotide sequences in the sample. The chain joins TRBV2 to TRBJ2-7, with 8 nucleotides matching TRBD1. CDR1 and CDR2 from the germline V gene are SNHLY and FYNNEI. The CDR3 totals 12 residues. J was trimmed by 7 bases and V by 6 bases; bases with no gene match: 5. CDR3 region: CASSGTGREQYF. CDR3 bases: TGTGCCAGCAGCGGGACAGGACGGGAGCAGTACTTC.

Only one count was recorded for this clone. This chain links TRBV9 with TRBJ2-7; tentative D call: TRBD2 (6 bases). V was pared by 0 bases and J by 5 bases, with 15 bases between. CDR1 and CDR2 from the germline V gene are SGDLS and YYNGEE. The CDR3 is made up of 15 amino acids. CDR3 in amino acids: CASSVDLGRTNEQYF. CDR3 bases: TGTGCCAGCAGCGTAGATCTGGGAAGGACTAACGAGCAGTACTTC.

The chain carries TRBV24-1 and TRBJ1-3; D may be TRBD1 (5 bases). CDR1 and CDR2 from the germline V gene are KGHDR and SFDVKD. The V and J ends lost 3 bases and 0 bases respectively, with 11 bases between them. The CDR3 covers 16 residues. The CDR3 DNA is TGTGCCACCAGTGATGGCAGGGCGAACTCTGGAAACACCATATATTTT. It encodes CATSDGRANSGNTIYF.

This clone was seen only a few times. The chain carries TRBV4-2 and TRBJ2-7, with D unclear. The V gene lost 4 bases and the J gene lost 2 bases, with 9 bases spanning the gap. The CDR3 runs 13 residues. CDR1 and CDR2 (germline): LGHNA, YNFKEQ. Written as DNA, the CDR3 is TGTGCCAGCAGCCTCCGCCTAGCCTACGAGCAGTACTTC. It encodes CASSLRLAYEQYF.

The chain uses TRBV2 and TRBJ1-2; 7 positions agree with TRBD1. This CDR3 comprises 15 residues. J lost 2 bases, V lost 8 bases, and 11 bases had no gene match. The germline V gene encodes CDR1 SNHLY and CDR2 FYNNEI. This chain's CDR3 is CASSGDSRENYGYTF. The CDR3 DNA sequence: TGTGCCAGCTCTGGGGACAGCCGAGAAAACTATGGCTACACCTTC.

The chain uses TRBV13 and TRBJ2-6; D possibly corresponds to TRBD1 (6 bases). The CDR3 extends over 19 amino acids. The germline CDR1 and CDR2 sequences are PRHDT and FYEKMQ (reference sequence). The V end lost 0 bases, the J end lost 0 bases, and 15 bases lay between the germline ends. The CDR3: CASSLGGYRESSGANVLTF. DNA for the CDR3: TGTGCCAGCAGCTTAGGGGGCTACAGGGAGAGCTCTGGGGCCAACGTCCTGACTTTC.

CDR3 coding DNA: TGTGCCAGCAGCCCCGTCGGGGGAAAGAACACTGAAGCTTTCTTT. Encoded protein: CASSPVGGKNTEAFF. The gene calls are TRBV7-9 and TRBJ1-1, with D perhaps TRBD1 (5 bases). The germline V and J ends were trimmed by 5 bases and 1 base, with 14 bases remaining between them. The germline CDR1 and CDR2 sequences are SEHNR and FQNEAQ (reference sequence). This CDR3 is 15 amino acids long.

The V call is TRBV7-2, the J call TRBJ1-3; possibly TRBD1 for D (5 bases). The germline V gene encodes CDR1 SGHTA and CDR2 FQGNSA. The length of the CDR3 is 15 residues. V dropped 5 bases and J dropped 0 bases, with 11 bases sitting between them. The CDR3: CASSPGHLSGNTIYF. The CDR3 DNA is TGTGCCAGCAGCCCCGGACACCTCTCTGGAAACACCATATATTTT.

The J gene is TRBJ1-5, the V gene TRBV19; 10 bases match TRBD1. Germline V gives CDR1 LNHDA, CDR2 SQIVND (reference sequence). The CDR3 runs 16 residues. Trimming cost V 5 bases and J 1 base; bases outside gene matches: 5. The CDR3 DNA reads TGTGCCAGTAGTCGTGTGGACAGGGGGAGCAATCAGCCCCAGCATTTT. Translation: CASSRVDRGSNQPQHF. The full variable domain, with the rest looked up from reference TRBV19 and TRBJ1-5, is DGGITQSPKYLFRKEGQNVTLSCEQNLNHDAMYWYRQDPGQGLRLIYYSQIVNDFQKGDIAEGYSVSREKKESFPLTVTSAQKNPTAFYLCASSRVDRGSNQPQHFGDGTRLSIL.

This rearrangement joins TRBV11-3 to TRBJ1-2, with D unclear. This CDR3 region has 14 residues. Trimming cost V 4 bases and J 6 bases, with 15 bases left between them. Germline lookup yields CDR1 SGHNT and CDR2 YENEEA. The CDR3 DNA reads as TGTGCCAGCAGCTCCATCGTTGGCAACCATGGCTACACCTTC. Residues: CASSSIVGNHGYTF.

The rearrangement joins TRBV6-5 to TRBJ2-2, with TRBD2 identical over 7 bases. This CDR3 region has 16 residues. Germline CDR1 and CDR2: MNHEY and SVGAGI. J was trimmed by 2 bases and V by 2 bases; bases with no gene match: 5. The chain's CDR3 is CASSYRKRGNTGELFF. As DNA, the CDR3 is TGTGCCAGCAGTTACCGGAAGCGGGGCAACACCGGGGAGCTGTTTTTT.

This clone was counted a single time. This rearrangement joins TRBV6-5 to TRBJ2-1; possible D gene TRBD2, 6 bases. This CDR3 comprises 15 residues. Germline V gives CDR1 MNHEY, CDR2 SVGAGI. V lost 6 bases and J lost 6, with 18 bases in between. CDR3: CASRSDGRWPNEQFF. The CDR3 coding sequence is TGTGCCAGCAGATCGGACGGGAGATGGCCCAATGAGCAGTTCTTC.

The V gene is TRBV30, the J gene TRBJ2-2; D might be TRBD2 (6 bases). This CDR3 is 13 amino acids long. Deletions cut 4 bases from V and 5 bases from J, with 11 bases between. CDR1 and CDR2 from the germline V gene are GTSNPN and SVGIG (reference sequence). The DNA of the CDR3 is TGTGCCTGGACCCCGGGGAGGACCGGGGAGCTGTTTTTT. Residues: CAWTPGRTGELFF.

The chain is built from TRBV5-6 and TRBJ2-3; 14 bases are a match to TRBD2. Trimming took 4 bases from V and 5 from J; bases not matched to a gene: 3. The germline V gene has CDR1 SGHDT and CDR2 YYEEEE. The CDR3 is made up of 15 amino acids. Here the CDR3 DNA reads TGTGCCAGCAGCCCCGGACTAGCGGGAGGAGATACGCAGTATTTT. This gives the protein CASSPGLAGGDTQYF.

In DNA, the CDR3 is TGCGCCAGCAGCTTGGCGACCCCCGGAGGAGAAGCTTTCTTT. It specifies CASSLATPGGEAFF. V gene TRBV5-1 combines with J gene TRBJ1-1; no firm D call. The CDR3 runs 14 residues. Trimming took 0 bases from V and 8 from J, leaving 14 bases between them. Germline CDR1 reads SGHRS; CDR2 reads YFSETQ.

In its sample, this clone was seen once. The CDR3 region is CASSKYSGARYEQYF. The CDR3 region has the DNA TGTGCCAGCAGTAAGTATTCGGGAGCCCGCTACGAGCAGTACTTC. This chain connects TRBV6-5 to TRBJ2-7; maybe TRBD2 (6 bases). The CDR3 spans 15 residues. V lost 5 bases and J 3 bases, leaving 17 bases between the germline ends. From germline, CDR1 is MNHEY and CDR2 SVGAGI.

J is TRBJ2-7 and V is TRBV5-4; D is possibly TRBD2 (6 bases). The CDR3 has 15 residues. The germline V and J ends were trimmed by 3 bases and 1 base, with 14 bases remaining between them. The germline V gene has CDR1 SGHNT and CDR2 YYREEE (reference sequence). Here the CDR3 DNA reads TGTGCCAGCAGCTCAGGATGGGACTCGTCCTACGAGCAGTACTTC. This encodes CASSSGWDSSYEQYF.

The chain uses TRBV6-2 or TRBV6-3 and TRBJ2-5; TRBD2 matches at 11 bases. The CDR3 spans 15 residues. The germline V gene has CDR1 MNHEY and CDR2 SVGEGT. The V gene end was trimmed by 6 bases and the J gene end by 1 base; junction bases not matched to a gene: 4. The CDR3 protein is CASSSTSGIQETQYF. CDR3 nucleotide sequence: TGTGCCAGCAGCTCGACTAGCGGGATCCAAGAGACCCAGTACTTC.

With respect to this clone: Other DNA sequences in this sample translate to the same CDR3. The chain recombines TRBV7-9 with TRBJ2-1; D may be TRBD2 (6 bases). CDR1 is SEHNR and CDR2 is FQNEAQ in the germline V gene (reference sequence). The CDR3 is made up of 13 amino acids. The V and J ends lost 2 bases and 9 bases respectively, with 11 bases between them. The DNA of the CDR3 is TGTGCCAGCAGCTTAACGTCCGGGGGTGAGCAGTTCTTC. The encoded protein is CASSLTSGGEQFF.